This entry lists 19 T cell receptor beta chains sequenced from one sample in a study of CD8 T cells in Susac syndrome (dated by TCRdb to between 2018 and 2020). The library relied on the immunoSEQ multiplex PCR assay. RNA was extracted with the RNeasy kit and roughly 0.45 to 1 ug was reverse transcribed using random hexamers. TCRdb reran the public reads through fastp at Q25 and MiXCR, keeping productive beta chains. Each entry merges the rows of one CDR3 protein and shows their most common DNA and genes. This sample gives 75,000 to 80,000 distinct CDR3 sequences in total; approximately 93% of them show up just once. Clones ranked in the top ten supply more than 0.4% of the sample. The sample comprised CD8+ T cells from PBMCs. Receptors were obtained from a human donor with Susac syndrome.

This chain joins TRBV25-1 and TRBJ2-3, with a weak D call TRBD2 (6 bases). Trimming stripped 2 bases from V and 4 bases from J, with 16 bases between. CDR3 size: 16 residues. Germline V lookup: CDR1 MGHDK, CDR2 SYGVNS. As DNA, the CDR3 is TGTGCCAGCAGTGAACCTATAGAGACTAGATCAGATACGCAGTATTTT. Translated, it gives CASSEPIETRSDTQYF.

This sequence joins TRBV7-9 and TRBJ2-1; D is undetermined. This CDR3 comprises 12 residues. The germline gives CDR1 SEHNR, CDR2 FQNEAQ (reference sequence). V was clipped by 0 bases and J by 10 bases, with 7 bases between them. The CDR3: CASSLASPEQFF. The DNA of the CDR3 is TGTGCCAGCAGCTTAGCCAGCCCCGAGCAGTTCTTC.

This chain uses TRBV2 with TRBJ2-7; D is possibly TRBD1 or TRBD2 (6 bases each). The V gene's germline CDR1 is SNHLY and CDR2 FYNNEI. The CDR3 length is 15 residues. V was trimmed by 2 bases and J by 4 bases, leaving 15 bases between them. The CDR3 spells CASSESGGNEYEQYF. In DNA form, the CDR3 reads TGTGCCAGCAGTGAATCCGGGGGCAACGAGTACGAGCAGTACTTC.

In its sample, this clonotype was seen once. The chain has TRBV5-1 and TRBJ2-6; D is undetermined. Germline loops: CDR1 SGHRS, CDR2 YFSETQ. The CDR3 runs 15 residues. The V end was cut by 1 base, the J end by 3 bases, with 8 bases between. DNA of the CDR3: TGCGCCAGCAGCTTGAGGGAATTTGGGGCCAACGTCCTGACTTTC. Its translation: CASSLREFGANVLTF.

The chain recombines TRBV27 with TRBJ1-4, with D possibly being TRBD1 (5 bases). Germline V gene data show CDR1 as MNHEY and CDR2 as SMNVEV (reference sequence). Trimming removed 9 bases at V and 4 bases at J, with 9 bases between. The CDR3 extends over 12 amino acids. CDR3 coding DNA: TGTGCCAGTCAGGGTAGTAATGAAAAACTGTTTTTT. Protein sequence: CASQGSNEKLFF.

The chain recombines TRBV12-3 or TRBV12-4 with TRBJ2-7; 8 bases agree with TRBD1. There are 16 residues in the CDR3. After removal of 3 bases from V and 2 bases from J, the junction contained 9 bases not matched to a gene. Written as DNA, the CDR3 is TGTGCCAGCAGTTTGAGGTTTCAGGGGGCGCCCTACGAGCAGTACTTC. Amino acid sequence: CASSLRFQGAPYEQYF.

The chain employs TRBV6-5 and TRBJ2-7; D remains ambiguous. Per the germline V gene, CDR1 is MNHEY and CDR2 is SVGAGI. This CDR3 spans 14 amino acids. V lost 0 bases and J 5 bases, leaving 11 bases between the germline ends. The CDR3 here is CASSYSGPGNEQYF. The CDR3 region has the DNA TGTGCCAGCAGTTACTCCGGCCCCGGCAACGAGCAGTACTTC.

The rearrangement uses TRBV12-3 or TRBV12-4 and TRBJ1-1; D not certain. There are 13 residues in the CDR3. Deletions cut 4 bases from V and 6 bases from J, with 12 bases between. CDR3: CASSYRRNPEAFF. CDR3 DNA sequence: TGTGCCAGCAGTTATCGCAGAAACCCTGAAGCTTTCTTT.

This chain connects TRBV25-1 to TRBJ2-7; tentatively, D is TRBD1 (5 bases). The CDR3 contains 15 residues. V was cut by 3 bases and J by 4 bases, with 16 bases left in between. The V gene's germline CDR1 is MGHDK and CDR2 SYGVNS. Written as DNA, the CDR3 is TGTGCCAGCAGTGACGGAGTGCAGGGATCTTACGAGCAGTACTTC. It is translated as CASSDGVQGSYEQYF.

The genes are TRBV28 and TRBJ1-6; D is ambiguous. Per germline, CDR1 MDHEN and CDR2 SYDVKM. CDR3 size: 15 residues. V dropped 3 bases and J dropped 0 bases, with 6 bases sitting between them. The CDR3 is CASSFSGSYNSPLHF. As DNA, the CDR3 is TGTGCCAGCAGTTTCTCAGGCTCCTATAATTCACCCCTCCACTTT.

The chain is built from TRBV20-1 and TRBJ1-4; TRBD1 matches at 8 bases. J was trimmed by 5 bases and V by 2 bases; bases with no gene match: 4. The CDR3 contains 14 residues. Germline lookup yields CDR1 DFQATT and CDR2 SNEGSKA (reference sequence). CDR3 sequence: CSARSDRANEKLFF. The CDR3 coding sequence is TGCAGTGCTAGATCGGACAGGGCGAATGAAAAACTGTTTTTT.

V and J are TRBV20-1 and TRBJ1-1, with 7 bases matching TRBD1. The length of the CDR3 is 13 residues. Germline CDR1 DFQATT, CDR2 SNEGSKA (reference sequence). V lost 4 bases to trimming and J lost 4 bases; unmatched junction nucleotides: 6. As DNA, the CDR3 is TGCAGTGCTAAGACAGGGATGGTCACTGAAGCTTTCTTT. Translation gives CSAKTGMVTEAFF.

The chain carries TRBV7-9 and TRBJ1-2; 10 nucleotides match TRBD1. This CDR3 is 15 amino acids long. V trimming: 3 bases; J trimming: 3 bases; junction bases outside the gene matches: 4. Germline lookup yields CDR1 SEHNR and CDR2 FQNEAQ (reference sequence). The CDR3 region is CASSFTGTGDYGYTF. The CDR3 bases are TGTGCCAGCAGCTTCACCGGGACAGGGGACTATGGCTACACCTTC.

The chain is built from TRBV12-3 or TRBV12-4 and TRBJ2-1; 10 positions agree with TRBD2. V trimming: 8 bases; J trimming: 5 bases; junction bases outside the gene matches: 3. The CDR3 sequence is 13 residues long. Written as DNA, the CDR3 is TGTGCCAGCGGGACTAGCGTCAACAATGAGCAGTTCTTC. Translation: CASGTSVNNEQFF.

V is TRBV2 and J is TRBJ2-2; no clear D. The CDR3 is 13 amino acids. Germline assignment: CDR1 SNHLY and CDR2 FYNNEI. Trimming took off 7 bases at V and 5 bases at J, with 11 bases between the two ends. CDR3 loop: CASIGRRTGELFF. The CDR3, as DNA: TGTGCCAGCATCGGACGGCGGACCGGGGAGCTGTTTTTT.

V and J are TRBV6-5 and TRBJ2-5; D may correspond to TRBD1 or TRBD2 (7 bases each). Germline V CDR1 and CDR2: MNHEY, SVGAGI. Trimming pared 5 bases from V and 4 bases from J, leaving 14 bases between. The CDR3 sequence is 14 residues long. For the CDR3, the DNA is TGTGCCAGCAGTGCAGGGGGGGCCCCAGAGACCCAGTACTTC. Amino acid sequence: CASSAGGAPETQYF.

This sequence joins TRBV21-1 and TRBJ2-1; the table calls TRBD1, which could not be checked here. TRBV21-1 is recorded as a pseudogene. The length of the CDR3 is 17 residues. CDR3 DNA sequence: TGTGCCAGCAGCAAAGTTGGGTCAGCCCTGCGGGGTAATGAGCAGTTCTTC. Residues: CASSKVGSALRGNEQFF.

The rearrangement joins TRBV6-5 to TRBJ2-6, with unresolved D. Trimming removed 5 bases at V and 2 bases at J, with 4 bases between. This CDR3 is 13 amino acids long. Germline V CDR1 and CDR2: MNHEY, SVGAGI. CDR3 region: CASSPPGANVLTF. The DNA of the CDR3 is TGTGCCAGCAGTCCCCCTGGGGCCAACGTCCTGACTTTC.

The CDR3 DNA reads as TGTGCCAGCAGTCCCGGATTTACCTACGAGCAGTACTTC. Encoded protein: CASSPGFTYEQYF. The V gene is TRBV6-5, the J gene TRBJ2-7, with D hard to call. V was clipped by 5 bases and J by 2 bases, with 10 bases between them. The CDR3 spans 13 residues. Germline CDR1 and CDR2: MNHEY and SVGAGI.